This entry is about one T cell receptor (beta chain). This CDR3 has 15 residues. In germline, CDR1 is MNHNY, CDR2 SVGAGI (reference sequence). Between the trimmed V and J ends, which lost 4 bases and 5 bases, there was a span of 16 bases. Sequencing used immunoSEQ multiplex PCR; TCRdb keeps in-frame clones, though not all of them. Of around 78,000 clones listed, approximately 87% were seen once; the top ten hold less than 3.5%. The data were obtained in a study of T cell clones after liver transplantation. The J gene is TRBJ2-3, the V gene TRBV6-6; the D gene could be TRBD1 or TRBD2 (6 bases each). Sequences were derived from CD4+ T cells from blood, sampled at the 22-month timepoint. The receptor was isolated from a human patient who received a liver transplant. Some T cells may have originated in the graft donor. The CDR3 DNA reads TGTGCCAGCAGTTTGGGTGGGGGGCGCGGAGATACGCAGTATTTT. This sequence encodes CASSLGGGRGDTQYF.